This TCR beta chain was captured in a study of beta chain features in type 1 diabetes. With regard to this clone: Its target is not known.

In total, each donor contributed a single heparinised blood draw that averaged roughly 100 mL. Study-wide findings and caveats: Within each of all four CD4+ subsets, Type 1 diabetes patients had TCRB CDR3s that were moderately but significantly shorter.

Of the isolated RNA, all was reverse transcribed, and so the sequenced material was expressed TCRB transcripts. Sequencing was performed with immunoSEQ multiplex PCR; in TCRdb, only in-frame clones are kept and a portion is missing. The data hold 150,000 to 200,000 clones, with roughly 60% observed a single time. Trimming stripped 0 bases from V and 6 bases from J, with 4 bases between. This CDR3 has 11 amino acids. CDR1 and CDR2 from the germline V gene are SGHRS and YFSETQ. Sequenced sample: naive CD4+ T cells from blood. The clonotype was recovered from a young man with type 1 diabetes. This chain joins TRBV5-1 and TRBJ2-7; D is unresolved. CDR3 sequence (DNA): TGCGCCAGCAGCTTGGAGACCGAGCAGTACTTC. Translated, it gives CASSLETEQYF.